This TCR beta chain came from a study of lymphopenia after photon versus proton radiotherapy. Sequencing used immunoSEQ multiplex PCR; TCRdb keeps in-frame clones, though not all of them. The table has roughly 41,000 clones, under 90% seen once. Overall study results and limits: Survival link was tested only in deceased patients; proton benefit remains a possibility. A bigger post-nadir fall in TCR diversity correlated inversely with survival time in deceased patients. Relative stability marked proton patients; photon patients lost diversity and naive cells.

Germline-derived CDR1 and CDR2 are LGHNA and YSLEER. V was shortened by 0 bases and J by 3 bases, with 5 bases between the two germline ends. This CDR3 is 13 amino acids long. In the case of this clone: No antigen is known for it.

The rearrangement joins TRBV4-3 to TRBJ2-5; D not resolved. The sequence came from a man aged 45-65 years with gastric cancer. The specimen comprised peripheral blood, sampled from a patient treated with photon-based radiotherapy. CDR3 coding DNA: TGCGCCAGCAGCCAAGATCGGGAAGAGACCCAGTACTTC. It specifies CASSQDREETQYF.